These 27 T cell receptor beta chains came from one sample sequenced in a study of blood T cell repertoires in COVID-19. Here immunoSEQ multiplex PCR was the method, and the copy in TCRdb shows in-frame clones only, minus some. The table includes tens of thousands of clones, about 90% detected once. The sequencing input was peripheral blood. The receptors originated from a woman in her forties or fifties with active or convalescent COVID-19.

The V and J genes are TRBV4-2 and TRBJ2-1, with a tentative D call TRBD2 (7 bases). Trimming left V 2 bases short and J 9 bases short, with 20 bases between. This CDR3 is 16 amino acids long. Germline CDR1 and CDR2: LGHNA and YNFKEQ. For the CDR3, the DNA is TGTGCCAGCAGCCAAACTTTTGGGGGGGGGCCGGGTGAGCAGTTCTTC. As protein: CASSQTFGGGPGEQFF.

The CDR3 bases are TGTGCCAGCAGTGCACAGGGGCAGCCTTACAATGAGCAGTTCTTC. Its translation: CASSAQGQPYNEQFF. This chain links TRBV6-4 with TRBJ2-1; 7 bases match TRBD1. Losses at the gene ends were 4 bases for V and 4 bases for J; bases not matched to a gene: 7. This CDR3 contains 15 residues. Germline V gene lookup returns CDR1 MRHNA and CDR2 SNTAGT.

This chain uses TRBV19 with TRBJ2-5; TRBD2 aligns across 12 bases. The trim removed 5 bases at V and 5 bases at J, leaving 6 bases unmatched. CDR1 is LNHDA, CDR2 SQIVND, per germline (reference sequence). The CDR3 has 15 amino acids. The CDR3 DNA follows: TGTGCCAGTAGTTCCCCCGGGACTAGCGGGGAGACCCAGTACTTC. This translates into CASSSPGTSGETQYF.

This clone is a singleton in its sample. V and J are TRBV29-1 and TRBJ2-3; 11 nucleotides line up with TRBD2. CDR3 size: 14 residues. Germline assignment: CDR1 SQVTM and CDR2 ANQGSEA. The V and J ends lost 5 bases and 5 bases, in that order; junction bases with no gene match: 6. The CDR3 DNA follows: TGCAGCGTTATAGGACTAGCGGGTCTAGATACGCAGTATTTT. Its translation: CSVIGLAGLDTQYF.

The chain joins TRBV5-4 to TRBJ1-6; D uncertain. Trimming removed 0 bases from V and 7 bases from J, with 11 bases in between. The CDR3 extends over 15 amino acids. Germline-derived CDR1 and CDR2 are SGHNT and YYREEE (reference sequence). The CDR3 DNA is TGTGCCAGCAGCTTGGGCGGCCCGGCGAATTCACCCCTCCACTTT. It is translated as CASSLGGPANSPLHF.

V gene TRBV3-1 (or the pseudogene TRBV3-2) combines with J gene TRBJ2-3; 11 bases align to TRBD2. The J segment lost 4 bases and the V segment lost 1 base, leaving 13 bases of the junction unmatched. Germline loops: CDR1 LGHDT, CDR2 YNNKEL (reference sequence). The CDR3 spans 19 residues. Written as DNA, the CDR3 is TGTGCCAGCAGCCAAGTCGCCCGACTAGCGGGGTTCCGTGCAGATACGCAGTATTTT. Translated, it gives CASSQVARLAGFRADTQYF.

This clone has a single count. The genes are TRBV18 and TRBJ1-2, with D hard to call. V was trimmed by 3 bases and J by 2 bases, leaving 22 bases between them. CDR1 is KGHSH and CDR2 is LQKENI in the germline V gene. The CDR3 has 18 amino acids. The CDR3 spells CASSPNPPGITINYGYTF. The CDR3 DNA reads TGTGCCAGCTCACCGAACCCCCCCGGGATCACTATAAACTATGGCTACACCTTC. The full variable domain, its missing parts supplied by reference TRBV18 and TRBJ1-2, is NAGVMQNPRHLVRRRGQEARLRCSPMKGHSHVYWYRQLPEEGLKFMVYLQKENIIDESGMPKERFSAEFPKEGPSILRIQQVVRGDSAAYFCASSPNPPGITINYGYTFGSGTRLTVV.

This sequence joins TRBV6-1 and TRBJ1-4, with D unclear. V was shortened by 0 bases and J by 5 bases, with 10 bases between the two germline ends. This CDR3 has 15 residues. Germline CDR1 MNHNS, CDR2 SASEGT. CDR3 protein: CASSEALGGNEKLFF. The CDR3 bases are TGTGCCAGCAGTGAAGCGCTAGGAGGAAATGAAAAACTGTTTTTT.

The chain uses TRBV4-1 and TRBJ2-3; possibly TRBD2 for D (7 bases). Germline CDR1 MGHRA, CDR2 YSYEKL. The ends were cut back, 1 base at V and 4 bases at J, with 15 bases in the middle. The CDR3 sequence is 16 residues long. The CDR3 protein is CASSQGGGGFADTQYF. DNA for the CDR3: TGCGCCAGCAGCCAAGGAGGGGGGGGGTTCGCAGATACGCAGTATTTT.

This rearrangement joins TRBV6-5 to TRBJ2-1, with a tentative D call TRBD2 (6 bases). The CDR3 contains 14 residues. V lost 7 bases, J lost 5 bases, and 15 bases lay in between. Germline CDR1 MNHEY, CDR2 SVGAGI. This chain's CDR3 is CASTARRGNNEQFF. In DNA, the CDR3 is TGTGCCAGCACCGCCCGGCGGGGAAACAATGAGCAGTTCTTC.

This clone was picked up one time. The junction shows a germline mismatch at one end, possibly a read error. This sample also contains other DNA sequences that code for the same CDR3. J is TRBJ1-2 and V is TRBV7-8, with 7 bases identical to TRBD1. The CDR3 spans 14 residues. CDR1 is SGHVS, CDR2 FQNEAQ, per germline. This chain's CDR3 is CASSLVDRAYGYTF. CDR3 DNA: TGTGCCAGCAGCTTAGTTGACAGGGCCTATGGCTACACTTTC. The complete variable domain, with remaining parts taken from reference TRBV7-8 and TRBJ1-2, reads GAGVSQSPRYKVAKRGQDVALRCDPISGHVSLFWYQQALGQGPEFLTYFQNEAQLDKSGLPSDRFFAERPEGSVSTLKIQRTQQEDSAVYLCASSLVDRAYGYTFGSGTRLTVV.

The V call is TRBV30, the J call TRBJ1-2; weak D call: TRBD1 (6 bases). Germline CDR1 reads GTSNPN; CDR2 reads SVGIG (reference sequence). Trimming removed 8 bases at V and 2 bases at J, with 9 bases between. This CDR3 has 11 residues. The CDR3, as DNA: TGTGCCAGAACAGGGAACTATGGCTACACCTTC. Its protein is CARTGNYGYTF.

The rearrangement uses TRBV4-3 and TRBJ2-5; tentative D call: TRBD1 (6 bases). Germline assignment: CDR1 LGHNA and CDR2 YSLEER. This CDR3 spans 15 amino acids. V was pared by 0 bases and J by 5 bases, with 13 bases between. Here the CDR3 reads CASSQDLAGGETQYF. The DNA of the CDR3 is TGCGCCAGCAGCCAAGATCTGGCTGGGGGCGAGACCCAGTACTTC.

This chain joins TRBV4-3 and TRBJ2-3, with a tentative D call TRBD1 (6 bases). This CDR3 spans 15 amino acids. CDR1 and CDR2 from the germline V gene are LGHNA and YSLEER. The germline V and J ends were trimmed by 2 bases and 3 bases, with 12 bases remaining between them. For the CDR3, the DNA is TGCGCCAGCAGCCAATATGTGGGGGCAACAGATACGCAGTATTTT. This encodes CASSQYVGATDTQYF.

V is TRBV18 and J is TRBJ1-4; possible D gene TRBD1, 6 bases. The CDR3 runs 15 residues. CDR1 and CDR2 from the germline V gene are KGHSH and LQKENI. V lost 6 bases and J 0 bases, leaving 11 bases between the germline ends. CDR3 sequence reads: CASSRTAATNEKLFF. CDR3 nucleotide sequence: TGTGCCAGCTCTCGGACAGCCGCAACTAATGAAAAACTGTTTTTT.

The CDR3 coding sequence is TGTGCCAGCAGCTGGACAAGCTCCTACGAGCAGTACTTC. This translates into CASSWTSSYEQYF. This chain links TRBV7-9 with TRBJ2-7, with D possibly TRBD1 on 5 matching bases. This CDR3 contains 13 residues. The V end lost 4 bases, the J end lost 0 bases, and 7 bases lay between the germline ends. CDR1 is SEHNR, CDR2 FQNEAQ, per germline (reference sequence).

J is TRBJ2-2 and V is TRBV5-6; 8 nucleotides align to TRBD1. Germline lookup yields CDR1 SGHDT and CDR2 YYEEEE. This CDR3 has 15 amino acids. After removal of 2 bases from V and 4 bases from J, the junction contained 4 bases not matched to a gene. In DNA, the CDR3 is TGTGCCAGCAGCTTTCAGGGGGCTATCACCGGGGAGCTGTTTTTT. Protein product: CASSFQGAITGELFF. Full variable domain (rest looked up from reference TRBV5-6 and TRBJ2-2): DAGVTQSPTHLIKTRGQQVTLRCSPKSGHDTVSWYQQALGQGPQFIFQYYEEEERQRGNFPDRFSGHQFPNYSSELNVNALLLGDSALYLCASSFQGAITGELFFGEGSRLTVL.

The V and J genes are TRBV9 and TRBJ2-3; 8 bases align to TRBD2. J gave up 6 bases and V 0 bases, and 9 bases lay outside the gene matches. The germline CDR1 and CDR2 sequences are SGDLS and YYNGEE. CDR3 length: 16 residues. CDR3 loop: CASSVAGGPRADTQYF. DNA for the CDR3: TGTGCCAGCAGCGTAGCGGGAGGGCCCCGCGCGGATACGCAGTATTTT.

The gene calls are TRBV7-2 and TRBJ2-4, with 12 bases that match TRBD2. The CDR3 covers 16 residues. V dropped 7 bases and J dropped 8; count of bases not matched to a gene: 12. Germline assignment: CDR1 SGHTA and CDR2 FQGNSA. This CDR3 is CASKQLAGGTRYIQYF. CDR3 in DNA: TGTGCCAGCAAGCAACTAGCGGGGGGTACTAGATACATTCAGTACTTC.

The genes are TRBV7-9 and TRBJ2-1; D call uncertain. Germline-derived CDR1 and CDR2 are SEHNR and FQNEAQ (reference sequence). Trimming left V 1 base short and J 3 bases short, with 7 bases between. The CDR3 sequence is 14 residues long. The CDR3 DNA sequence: TGTGCCAGCAGCTTAGTGGCCATCTACAATGAGCAGTTCTTC. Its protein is CASSLVAIYNEQFF.

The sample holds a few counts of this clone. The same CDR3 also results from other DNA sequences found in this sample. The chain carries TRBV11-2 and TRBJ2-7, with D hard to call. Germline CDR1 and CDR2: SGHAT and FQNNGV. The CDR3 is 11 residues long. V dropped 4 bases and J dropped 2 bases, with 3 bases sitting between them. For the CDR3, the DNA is TGTGCCAGCAGCTCCACCTACGAGCAGTACTTC. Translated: CASSSTYEQYF. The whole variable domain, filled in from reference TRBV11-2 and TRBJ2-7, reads EAGVAQSPRYKIIEKRQSVAFWCNPISGHATLYWYQQILGQGPKLLIQFQNNGVVDDSQLPKDRFSAERLKGVDSTLKIQPAKLEDSAVYLCASSSTYEQYFGPGTRLTVT.

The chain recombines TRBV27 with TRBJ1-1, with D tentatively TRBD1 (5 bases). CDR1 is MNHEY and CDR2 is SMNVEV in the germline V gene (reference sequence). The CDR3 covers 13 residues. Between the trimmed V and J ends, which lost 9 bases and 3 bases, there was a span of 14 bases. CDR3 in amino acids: CARKLGRDTEAFF. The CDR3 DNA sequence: TGTGCCAGGAAATTGGGCAGGGACACTGAAGCTTTCTTT.

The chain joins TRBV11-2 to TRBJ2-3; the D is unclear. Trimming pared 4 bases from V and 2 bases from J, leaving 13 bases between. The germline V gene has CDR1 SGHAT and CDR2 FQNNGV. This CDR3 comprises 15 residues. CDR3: CASSSEVRSTDTQYF. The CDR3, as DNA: TGTGCCAGCAGCTCAGAGGTACGGTCCACAGATACGCAGTATTTT.

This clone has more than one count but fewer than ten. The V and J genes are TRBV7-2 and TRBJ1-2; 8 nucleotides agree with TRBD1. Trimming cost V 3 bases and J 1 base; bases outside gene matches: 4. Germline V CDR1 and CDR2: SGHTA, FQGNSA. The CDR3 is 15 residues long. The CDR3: CASSFQGAGNYGYTF. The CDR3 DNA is TGTGCCAGCAGCTTCCAGGGGGCCGGTAACTATGGCTACACCTTC.

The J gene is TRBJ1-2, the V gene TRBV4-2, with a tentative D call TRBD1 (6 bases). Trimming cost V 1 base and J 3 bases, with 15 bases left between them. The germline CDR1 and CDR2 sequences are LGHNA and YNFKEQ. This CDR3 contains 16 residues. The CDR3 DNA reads TGTGCCAGCAGCCAAGCGTACCTCCGGACAGACTATGGCTACACCTTC. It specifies CASSQAYLRTDYGYTF.

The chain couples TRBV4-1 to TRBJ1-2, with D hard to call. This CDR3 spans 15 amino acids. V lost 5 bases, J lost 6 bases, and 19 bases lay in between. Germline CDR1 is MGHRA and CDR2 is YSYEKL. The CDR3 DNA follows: TGCGCCAGCAGCTCACAGTCCCCCCCGTACGATGGCTACACCTTC. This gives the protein CASSSQSPPYDGYTF.

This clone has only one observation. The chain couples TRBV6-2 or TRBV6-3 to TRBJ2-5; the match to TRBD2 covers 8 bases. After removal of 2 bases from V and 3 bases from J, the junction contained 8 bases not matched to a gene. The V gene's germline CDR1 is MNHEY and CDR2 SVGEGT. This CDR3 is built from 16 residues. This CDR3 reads CASSYLKGGGKETQYF. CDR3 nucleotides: TGTGCCAGCAGTTACCTCAAGGGCGGGGGGAAAGAGACCCAGTACTTC.